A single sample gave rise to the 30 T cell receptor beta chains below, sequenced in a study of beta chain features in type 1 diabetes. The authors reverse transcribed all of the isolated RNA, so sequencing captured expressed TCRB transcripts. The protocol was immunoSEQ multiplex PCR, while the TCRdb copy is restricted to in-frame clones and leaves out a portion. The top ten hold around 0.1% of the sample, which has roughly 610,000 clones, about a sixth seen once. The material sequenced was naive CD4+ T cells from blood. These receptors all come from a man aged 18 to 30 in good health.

This CDR3 reads CASSLMGSNTGELFF. For the CDR3, the DNA is TGTGCCAGCAGCTTAATGGGATCAAACACCGGGGAGCTGTTTTTT. The genes are TRBV7-6 and TRBJ2-2, with no clear D. Trimming left V 2 bases short and J 2 bases short, with 9 bases between. The CDR3 length is 15 residues. Per the germline V gene, CDR1 is SGHVS and CDR2 is FNYEAQ.

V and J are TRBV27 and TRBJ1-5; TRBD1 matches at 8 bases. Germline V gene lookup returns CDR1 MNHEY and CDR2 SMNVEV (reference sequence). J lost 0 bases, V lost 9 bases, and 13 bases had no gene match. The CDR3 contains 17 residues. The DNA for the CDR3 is TGTGCCAGGACAGCAGGGGGCGCACTCAATAGCAATCAGCCCCAGCATTTT. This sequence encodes CARTAGGALNSNQPQHF.

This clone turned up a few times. CDR3 protein: CASSLGGGAHNEQFF. CDR3 DNA sequence: TGTGCCAGCAGCTTAGGGGGCGGGGCCCACAATGAGCAGTTCTTC. The V and J genes are TRBV7-2 and TRBJ2-1; weak D call: TRBD2 (6 bases). V was shortened by 1 base and J by 5 bases, with 12 bases between the two germline ends. CDR1 is SGHTA and CDR2 is FQGNSA in the germline V gene. The CDR3 has 15 amino acids.

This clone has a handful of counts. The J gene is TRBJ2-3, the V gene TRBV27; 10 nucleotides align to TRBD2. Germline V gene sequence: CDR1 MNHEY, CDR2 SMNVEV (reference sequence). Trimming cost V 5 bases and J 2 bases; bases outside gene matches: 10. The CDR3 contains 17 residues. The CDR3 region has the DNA TGTGCCAGCAGTCGATTTGCGGGACTAGCGTTCACAGATACGCAGTATTTT. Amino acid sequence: CASSRFAGLAFTDTQYF.

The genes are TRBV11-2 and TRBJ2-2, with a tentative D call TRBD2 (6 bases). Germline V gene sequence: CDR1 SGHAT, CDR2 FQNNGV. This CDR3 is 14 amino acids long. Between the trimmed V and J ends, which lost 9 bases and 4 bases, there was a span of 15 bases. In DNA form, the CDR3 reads TGTGCCAGTAGTCGGGAGTTCCCCACCGGGGAGCTGTTTTTT. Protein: CASSREFPTGELFF.

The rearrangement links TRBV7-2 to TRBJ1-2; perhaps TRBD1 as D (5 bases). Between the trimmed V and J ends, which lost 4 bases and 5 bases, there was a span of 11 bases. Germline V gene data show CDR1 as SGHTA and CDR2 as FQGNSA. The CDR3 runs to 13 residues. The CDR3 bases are TGTGCCAGCAGCTCCGCCCAGGGATATGGCTACACCTTC. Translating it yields CASSSAQGYGYTF.

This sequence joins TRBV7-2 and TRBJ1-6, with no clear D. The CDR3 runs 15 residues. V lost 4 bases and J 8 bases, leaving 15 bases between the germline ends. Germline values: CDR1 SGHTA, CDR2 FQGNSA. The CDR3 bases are TGTGCCAGCAGCTCGAACCTAGGGTCCTATTCACCCCTCCACTTT. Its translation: CASSSNLGSYSPLHF.

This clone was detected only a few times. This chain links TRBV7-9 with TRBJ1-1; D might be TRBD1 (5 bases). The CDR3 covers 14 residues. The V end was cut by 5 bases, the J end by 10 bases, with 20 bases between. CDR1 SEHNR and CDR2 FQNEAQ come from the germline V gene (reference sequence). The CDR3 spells CASSLTVGSRGAFF. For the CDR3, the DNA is TGTGCCAGCAGCCTGACAGTAGGGTCACGAGGAGCTTTCTTT.

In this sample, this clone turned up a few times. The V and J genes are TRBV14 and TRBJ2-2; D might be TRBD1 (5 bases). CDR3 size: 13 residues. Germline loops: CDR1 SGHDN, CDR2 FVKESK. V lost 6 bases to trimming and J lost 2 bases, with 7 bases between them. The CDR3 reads CASRTVNTGELFF. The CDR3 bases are TGTGCCAGCAGGACAGTTAACACCGGGGAGCTGTTTTTT.

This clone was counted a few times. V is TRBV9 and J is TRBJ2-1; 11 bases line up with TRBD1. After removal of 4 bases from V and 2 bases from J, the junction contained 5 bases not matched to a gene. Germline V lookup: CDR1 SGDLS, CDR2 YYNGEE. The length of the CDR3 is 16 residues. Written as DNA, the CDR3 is TGTGCCAGCAGCACGCGGACAGGGGGCCCCTACAATGAGCAGTTCTTC. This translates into CASSTRTGGPYNEQFF.

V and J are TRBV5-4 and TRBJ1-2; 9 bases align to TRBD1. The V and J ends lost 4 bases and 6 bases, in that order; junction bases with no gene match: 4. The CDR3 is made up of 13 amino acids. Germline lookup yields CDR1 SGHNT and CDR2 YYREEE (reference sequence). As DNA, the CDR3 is TGTGCCAGCAGCCCCACAGGGGGCAATGGCTACACCTTC. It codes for CASSPTGGNGYTF.

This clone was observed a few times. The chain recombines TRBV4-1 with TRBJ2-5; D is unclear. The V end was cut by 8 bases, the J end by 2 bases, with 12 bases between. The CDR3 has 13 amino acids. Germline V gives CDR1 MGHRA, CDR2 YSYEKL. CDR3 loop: CASSVGWQETQYF. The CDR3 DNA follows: TGCGCCAGCTCTGTCGGGTGGCAAGAGACCCAGTACTTC.

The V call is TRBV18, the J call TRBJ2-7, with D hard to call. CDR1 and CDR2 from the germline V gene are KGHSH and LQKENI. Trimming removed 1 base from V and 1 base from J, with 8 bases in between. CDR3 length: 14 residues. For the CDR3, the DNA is TGTGCCAGCTCACCACAGGGTGCTTCCTACGAGCAGTACTTC. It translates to CASSPQGASYEQYF.

CDR3 sequence: CASSAGTSGGNEQFF. The CDR3 region has the DNA TGTGCCAGCAGTGCTGGGACTAGCGGGGGCAATGAGCAGTTCTTC. This chain joins TRBV2 and TRBJ2-1; 14 nucleotides match TRBD2. The V gene's germline CDR1 is SNHLY and CDR2 FYNNEI. V gave up 4 bases and J gave up 6 bases; unmatched junction bases: 2. The CDR3 runs 15 residues.

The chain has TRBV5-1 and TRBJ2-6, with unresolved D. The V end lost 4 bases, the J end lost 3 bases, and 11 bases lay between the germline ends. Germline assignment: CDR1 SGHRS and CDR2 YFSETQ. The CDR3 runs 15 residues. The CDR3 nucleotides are TGCGCCAGCAGCACCCTCGGGCGTGGGGCCAACGTCCTGACTTTC. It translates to CASSTLGRGANVLTF.

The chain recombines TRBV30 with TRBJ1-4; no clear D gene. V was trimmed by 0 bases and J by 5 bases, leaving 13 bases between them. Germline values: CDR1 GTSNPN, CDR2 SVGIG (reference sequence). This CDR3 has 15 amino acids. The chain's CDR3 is CAWSVRRAQNEKLFF. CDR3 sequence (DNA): TGTGCCTGGAGTGTACGAAGGGCACAAAATGAAAAACTGTTTTTT.

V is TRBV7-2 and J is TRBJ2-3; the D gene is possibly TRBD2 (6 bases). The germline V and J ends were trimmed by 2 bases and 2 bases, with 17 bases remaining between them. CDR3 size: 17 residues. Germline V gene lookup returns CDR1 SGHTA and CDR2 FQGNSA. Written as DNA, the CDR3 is TGTGCCAGCAGCTTAAGATCGGGGCTAGCGTTCACAGATACGCAGTATTTT. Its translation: CASSLRSGLAFTDTQYF.

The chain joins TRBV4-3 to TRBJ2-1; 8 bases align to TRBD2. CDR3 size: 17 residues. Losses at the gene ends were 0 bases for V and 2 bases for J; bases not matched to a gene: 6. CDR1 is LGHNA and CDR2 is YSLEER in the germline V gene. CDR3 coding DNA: TGCGCCAGCAGCCAAGAAGGGGCCGGGGGGGCCTACAATGAGCAGTTCTTC. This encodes CASSQEGAGGAYNEQFF.

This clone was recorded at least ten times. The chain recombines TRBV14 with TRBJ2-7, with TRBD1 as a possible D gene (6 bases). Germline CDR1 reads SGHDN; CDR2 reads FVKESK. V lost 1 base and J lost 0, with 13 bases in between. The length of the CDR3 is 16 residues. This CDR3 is CASSQVFGQSSYEQYF. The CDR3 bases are TGTGCCAGCAGCCAAGTCTTCGGACAGAGCTCCTACGAGCAGTACTTC.

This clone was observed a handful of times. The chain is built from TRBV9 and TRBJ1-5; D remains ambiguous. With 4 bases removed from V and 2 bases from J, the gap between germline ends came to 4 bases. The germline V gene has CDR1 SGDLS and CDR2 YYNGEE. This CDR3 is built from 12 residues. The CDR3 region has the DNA TGTGCCAGCAGCCAGGGCAATCAGCCCCAGCATTTT. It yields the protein CASSQGNQPQHF. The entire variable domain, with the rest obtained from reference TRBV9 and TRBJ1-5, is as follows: DSGVTQTPKHLITATGQRVTLRCSPRSGDLSVYWYQQSLDQGLQFLIQYYNGEERAKGNILERFSAQQFPDLHSELNLSSLELGDSALYFCASSQGNQPQHFGDGTRLSIL.

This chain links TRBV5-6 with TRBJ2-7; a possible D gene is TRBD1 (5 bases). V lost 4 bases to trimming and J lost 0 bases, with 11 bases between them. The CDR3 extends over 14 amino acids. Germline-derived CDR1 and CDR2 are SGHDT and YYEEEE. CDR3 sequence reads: CASSGMTASYEQYF. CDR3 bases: TGTGCCAGCAGCGGGATGACAGCCTCCTACGAGCAGTACTTC. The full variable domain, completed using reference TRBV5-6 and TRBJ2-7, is DAGVTQSPTHLIKTRGQQVTLRCSPKSGHDTVSWYQQALGQGPQFIFQYYEEEERQRGNFPDRFSGHQFPNYSSELNVNALLLGDSALYLCASSGMTASYEQYFGPGTRLTVT.

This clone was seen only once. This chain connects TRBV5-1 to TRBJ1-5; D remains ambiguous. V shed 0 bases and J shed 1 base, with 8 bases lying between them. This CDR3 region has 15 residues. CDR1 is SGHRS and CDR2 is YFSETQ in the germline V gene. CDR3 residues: CASSLDSGSNQPQHF. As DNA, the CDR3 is TGCGCCAGCAGCTTGGACTCTGGAAGCAATCAGCCCCAGCATTTT. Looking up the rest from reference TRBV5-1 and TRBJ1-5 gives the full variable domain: KAGVTQTPRYLIKTRGQQVTLSCSPISGHRSVSWYQQTPGQGLQFLFEYFSETQRNKGNFPGRFSGRQFSNSRSEMNVSTLELGDSALYLCASSLDSGSNQPQHFGDGTRLSIL.

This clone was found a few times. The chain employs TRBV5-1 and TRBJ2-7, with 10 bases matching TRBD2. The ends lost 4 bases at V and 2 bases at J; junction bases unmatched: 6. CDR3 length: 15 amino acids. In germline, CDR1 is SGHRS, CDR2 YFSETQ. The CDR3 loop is CASSTGTSVPYEQYF. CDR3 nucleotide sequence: TGCGCCAGCAGCACGGGGACTAGCGTCCCCTACGAGCAGTACTTC.

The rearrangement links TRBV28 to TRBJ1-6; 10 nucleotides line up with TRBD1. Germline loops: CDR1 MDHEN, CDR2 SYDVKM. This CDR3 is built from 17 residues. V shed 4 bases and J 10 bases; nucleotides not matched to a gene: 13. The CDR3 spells CASSSTGDRGAGSPLHF. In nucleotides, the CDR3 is TGTGCCAGCAGTTCAACCGGGGACAGGGGAGCGGGGTCACCCCTCCACTTT.

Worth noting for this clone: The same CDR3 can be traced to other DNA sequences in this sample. The CDR3 DNA reads as TGTGCCAGCAGCTTAAACGGGGGGCAGGAGACCCAGTACTTC. Protein sequence: CASSLNGGQETQYF. The V and J genes are TRBV7-9 and TRBJ2-5; maybe TRBD2 (7 bases). The length of the CDR3 is 14 residues. Trimming took off 2 bases at V and 5 bases at J, with 12 bases between the two ends. In germline, CDR1 is SEHNR, CDR2 FQNEAQ (reference sequence).

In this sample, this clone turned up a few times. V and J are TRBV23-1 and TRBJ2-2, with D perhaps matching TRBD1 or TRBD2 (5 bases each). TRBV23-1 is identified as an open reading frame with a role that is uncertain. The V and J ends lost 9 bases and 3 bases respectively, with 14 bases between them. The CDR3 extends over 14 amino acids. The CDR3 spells CARGCPGHTGELFF. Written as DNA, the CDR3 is TGCGCCAGGGGTTGCCCGGGACACACCGGGGAGCTGTTTTTT.

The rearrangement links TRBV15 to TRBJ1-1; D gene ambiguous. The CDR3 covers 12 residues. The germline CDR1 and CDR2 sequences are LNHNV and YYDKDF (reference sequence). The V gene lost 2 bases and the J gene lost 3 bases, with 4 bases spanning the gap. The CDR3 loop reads CATSRQDTEAFF. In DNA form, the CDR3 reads TGTGCCACCAGCAGACAGGACACTGAAGCTTTCTTT.

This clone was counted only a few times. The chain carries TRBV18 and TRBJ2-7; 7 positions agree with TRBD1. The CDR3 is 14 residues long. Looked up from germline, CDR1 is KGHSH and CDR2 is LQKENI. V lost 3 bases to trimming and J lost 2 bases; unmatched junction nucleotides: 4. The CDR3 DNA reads TGTGCCAGCTCACCGACCGACAGGGCCTACGAGCAGTACTTC. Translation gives CASSPTDRAYEQYF.

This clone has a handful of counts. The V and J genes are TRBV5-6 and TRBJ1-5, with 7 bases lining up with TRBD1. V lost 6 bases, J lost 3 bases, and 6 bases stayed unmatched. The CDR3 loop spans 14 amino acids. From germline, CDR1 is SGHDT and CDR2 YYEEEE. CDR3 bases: TGTGCCAGCACCGGAGGGGGCGTCAATCAGCCCCAGCATTTT. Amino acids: CASTGGGVNQPQHF. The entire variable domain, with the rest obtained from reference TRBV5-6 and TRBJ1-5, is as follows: DAGVTQSPTHLIKTRGQQVTLRCSPKSGHDTVSWYQQALGQGPQFIFQYYEEEERQRGNFPDRFSGHQFPNYSSELNVNALLLGDSALYLCASTGGGVNQPQHFGDGTRLSIL.

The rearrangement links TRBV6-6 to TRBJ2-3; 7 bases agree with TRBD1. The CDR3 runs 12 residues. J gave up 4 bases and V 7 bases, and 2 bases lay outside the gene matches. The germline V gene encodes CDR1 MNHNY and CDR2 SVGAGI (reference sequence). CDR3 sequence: CASKQGSDTQYF. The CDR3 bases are TGTGCCAGCAAACAGGGGTCAGATACGCAGTATTTT.